Presented here are 14 T cell receptor beta chains from one specimen sequenced in a study of blood T cells in healthy people across ages. Together with a sample-barcoded 5' primer, a J-beta primer mix was included in a second PCR lasting about 7 to 11 cycles. TCRdb reprocessed the 5' RACE reads via MiXCR and lists one record per CDR3 protein. This sample has about 1.1 million distinct CDR3 sequences, with more than 30% found just once. Sequences were obtained from blood. These TCRs come from a man younger than 35 in good health.

This clonotype was counted at least ten times. DNA for the CDR3: TGTGCCAGCAGTTCTGAGGACAGGGGATATCCAGATACGCAGTATTTT. Its protein product is CASSSEDRGYPDTQYF. The chain couples TRBV27 to TRBJ2-3; 9 positions agree with TRBD1. The length of the CDR3 is 16 residues. The trim removed 4 bases at V and 4 bases at J, leaving 9 bases unmatched. CDR1 and CDR2 (germline): MNHEY, SMNVEV (reference sequence).

The CDR3 sequence: CSTGEDTDTQYF. DNA for the CDR3: TGCAGTACAGGGGAAGACACAGATACGCAGTATTTT. The rearrangement joins TRBV29-1 to TRBJ2-3; 7 bases map to TRBD1. The V gene's germline CDR1 is SQVTM and CDR2 ANQGSEA. The CDR3 runs 12 residues.

The chain joins TRBV9 to TRBJ2-3, with TRBD2 as a possible D gene (5 bases). This CDR3 is built from 14 residues. V lost 3 bases and J 6 bases, leaving 14 bases between the germline ends. Germline CDR1 reads SGDLS; CDR2 reads YYNGEE. In nucleotides, the CDR3 is TGTGCCAGCAGCGGAGGACTGGTGCGGGATACGCAGTATTTT. Translating it yields CASSGGLVRDTQYF.

The J gene is TRBJ2-7, the V gene TRBV20-1, with 14 bases lining up with TRBD2. Trimming cost V 0 bases and J 7 bases; bases outside gene matches: 8. Germline values: CDR1 DFQATT, CDR2 SNEGSKA (reference sequence). This CDR3 spans 16 amino acids. The CDR3 DNA follows: TGCAGTGCTAGAGATTGGACTAGCGGGGGGACCAATGAGCAGTACTTC. Encoded protein: CSARDWTSGGTNEQYF.

There are many counts of this clonotype. The chain has TRBV12-3 or TRBV12-4 and TRBJ2-7; 9 bases map to TRBD2. This CDR3 contains 16 residues. The ends lost 5 bases at V and 0 bases at J; junction bases unmatched: 8. The chain's CDR3 is CASSPRLAVSSYEQYF. CDR3 DNA sequence: TGTGCCAGCAGTCCCCGACTAGCGGTGAGCTCCTACGAGCAGTACTTC.

The chain uses TRBV9 and TRBJ1-1; D gene ambiguous. In germline, CDR1 is SGDLS, CDR2 YYNGEE. The CDR3 runs 14 residues. V lost 3 bases and J lost 5, with 14 bases in between. Here the CDR3 DNA reads TGTGCCAGCAGCGAGCGGAGGGAAGGAACTGAAGCTTTCTTT. Its protein is CASSERREGTEAFF.

The V call is TRBV9, the J call TRBJ1-1, with 9 bases that match TRBD1. The V gene's germline CDR1 is SGDLS and CDR2 YYNGEE. J gave up 4 bases and V 2 bases, and 9 bases lay outside the gene matches. This CDR3 has 16 amino acids. CDR3 residues: CASSVDRGSRGTEAFF. The CDR3 DNA follows: TGTGCCAGCAGCGTGGACAGGGGTTCGAGGGGCACTGAAGCTTTCTTT.

This clonotype was seen a few times. The J gene is TRBJ2-3, the V gene TRBV29-1; TRBD2 might be the D (5 bases). From germline, CDR1 is SQVTM and CDR2 ANQGSEA. Trimming pared 4 bases from V and 0 bases from J, leaving 14 bases between. This CDR3 has 15 residues. CDR3 coding DNA: TGCAGCGTTGTACCCAGCGGCTCTAGCACAGATACGCAGTATTTT. As protein: CSVVPSGSSTDTQYF.

The chain recombines TRBV2 with TRBJ1-1, with a possible D match to TRBD1 (6 bases). Germline V gene sequence: CDR1 SNHLY, CDR2 FYNNEI. V lost 1 base, J lost 6 bases, and 15 bases lay in between. The CDR3 has 15 residues. CDR3 nucleotide sequence: TGTGCCAGCAGTGAAGAGGGCAGGGGTTGGTCTGAAGCTTTCTTT. Amino acid sequence: CASSEEGRGWSEAFF.

In regard to this clonotype: A read error may produce the germline difference seen at one junction end. The V and J genes are TRBV4-3 and TRBJ1-6; D ambiguous. CDR1 is LGHNA, CDR2 YSLEER, per germline. The CDR3 runs 16 residues. The CDR3 reads CASSPSGSSYKSPLHF. CDR3 in DNA: TGCGCCAGCAGCCCCTCCGGTAGCTCCTATAAGTCACCCCTCCACTTT.

This clonotype was seen only a few times. The chain uses TRBV12-3 or TRBV12-4 and TRBJ2-5; the match to TRBD1 covers 7 bases. The CDR3 is 15 amino acids. The trim removed 1 base at V and 2 bases at J, leaving 4 bases unmatched. CDR3 nucleotides: TGTGCCAGCAGTTTAGACGGGACAGTACAAGAGACCCAGTACTTC. It translates to CASSLDGTVQETQYF.

This clonotype turned up a few times. V and J are TRBV20-1 and TRBJ2-1, with a tentative D call TRBD1 (6 bases). The CDR3 sequence is 16 residues long. V was clipped by 1 base and J by 0 bases, with 13 bases between them. The germline CDR1 and CDR2 sequences are DFQATT and SNEGSKA (reference sequence). The CDR3 is CSARVTGPSSYNEQFF. The CDR3 coding sequence is TGCAGTGCTAGAGTAACAGGGCCTAGCTCCTACAATGAGCAGTTCTTC.

J is TRBJ1-4 and V is TRBV6-5, with 8 bases fitting TRBD1. The germline CDR1 and CDR2 sequences are MNHEY and SVGAGI. V trimming: 5 bases; J trimming: 6 bases; junction bases outside the gene matches: 5. This CDR3 spans 14 amino acids. DNA for the CDR3: TGTGCCAGCAGTGCAGAGACAGGGGATGAAAAACTGTTTTTT. Its protein product is CASSAETGDEKLFF.

V usage is TRBV13 and J usage is TRBJ1-4, with D perhaps TRBD1 (5 bases). V was shortened by 0 bases and J by 4 bases, with 15 bases between the two germline ends. There are 17 residues in the CDR3. Germline V lookup: CDR1 PRHDT, CDR2 FYEKMQ (reference sequence). The DNA of the CDR3 is TGTGCCAGCAGCTTAGGTCAAAACAGGCGTCTTAATGAAAAACTGTTTTTT. Protein: CASSLGQNRRLNEKLFF.